These 20 T cell receptor beta chains came from one sample sequenced in a study of blood T cell repertoires in COVID-19. Profiling relied on immunoSEQ multiplex PCR, and the TCRdb table lists in-frame clones only, not all of them. The data contain 200,000 to 300,000 clones, roughly nine tenths of them seen just once; the ten biggest clones take up about 4.1%. Sequencing was carried out using peripheral blood. The source of these receptors is a man between 60 and 75 years old who had recovered from COVID-19.

The chain has TRBV19 and TRBJ2-3, with TRBD1 matching 11 bases. The CDR3 has 18 residues. The junction had 11 bases not matched to a gene; V was cut back by 3 bases and J by 3 bases. Germline V CDR1 and CDR2: LNHDA, SQIVND (reference sequence). CDR3 amino acids: CASSMLGHGQGATDTQYF. The CDR3 bases are TGTGCCAGTAGTATGTTGGGACACGGACAGGGGGCGACAGATACGCAGTATTTT.

This rearrangement joins TRBV6-5 to TRBJ2-5; TRBD1 is a possible D gene (5 bases). The germline V gene has CDR1 MNHEY and CDR2 SVGAGI. The V end was cut by 1 base, the J end by 4 bases, with 16 bases between. The CDR3 runs 16 residues. The CDR3 reads CASSYLPGSVGETQYF. DNA of the CDR3: TGTGCCAGCAGTTACTTGCCAGGGTCTGTCGGAGAGACCCAGTACTTC.

The V and J genes are TRBV3-1 (or the pseudogene TRBV3-2) and TRBJ1-4; possibly TRBD1 for D (5 bases). The germline gives CDR1 LGHDT, CDR2 YNNKEL (reference sequence). This CDR3 comprises 13 residues. V lost 5 bases and J lost 5, with 9 bases in between. For the CDR3, the DNA is TGTGCCAGCAGCTGGGGCCAAAATGAAAAACTGTTTTTT. This sequence encodes CASSWGQNEKLFF.

The rearrangement joins TRBV27 to TRBJ2-3; D is perhaps TRBD2 (7 bases). The CDR3 consists of 14 residues. Trimming removed 3 bases from V and 5 bases from J, with 12 bases in between. Per the germline V gene, CDR1 is MNHEY and CDR2 is SMNVEV (reference sequence). This CDR3 is CASSFGGAGDTQYF. CDR3 bases: TGTGCCAGCAGTTTTGGGGGGGCTGGAGATACGCAGTATTTT.

The chain carries TRBV4-2 and TRBJ2-1, with 7 positions matching TRBD1. V was pared by 1 base and J by 6 bases, with 9 bases of the junction left unmatched. Germline CDR1 LGHNA, CDR2 YNFKEQ. The CDR3 contains 16 residues. In nucleotides, the CDR3 is TGTGCCAGCAGCCAAGGAGGGGGCGCGAGGTCCAATGAGCAGTTCTTC. This codes for CASSQGGGARSNEQFF.

The chain uses TRBV2 and TRBJ2-3; 7 nucleotides agree with TRBD2. The V and J ends lost 6 bases and 3 bases, in that order; junction bases with no gene match: 0. The CDR3 extends over 12 amino acids. CDR1 and CDR2 (germline): SNHLY, FYNNEI. CDR3 bases: TGTGCCAGCAGGGGACTAACAGATACGCAGTATTTT. Protein: CASRGLTDTQYF.

This sequence joins TRBV2 and TRBJ1-1; unclear D gene. The germline gives CDR1 SNHLY, CDR2 FYNNEI. V lost 4 bases and J lost 8, with 8 bases in between. The CDR3 contains 11 residues. The CDR3 region is CASSVSVEAFF. The CDR3 nucleotides are TGTGCCAGCAGTGTCTCCGTAGAAGCTTTCTTT.

This clone has just one count. The J gene is TRBJ1-2, the V gene TRBV7-9, with a tentative D call TRBD1 (5 bases). Germline values: CDR1 SEHNR, CDR2 FQNEAQ (reference sequence). V gave up 3 bases and J gave up 6 bases, with 11 bases separating them. The CDR3 sequence is 13 residues long. CDR3 sequence: CASSLGQGDGYTF. The CDR3 nucleotides read TGTGCCAGCAGCTTGGGTCAGGGCGATGGCTACACCTTC.

The V gene is TRBV21-1, the J gene TRBJ1-2. TRBV21-1 is marked as a pseudogene. The CDR3 runs to 13 residues. DNA for the CDR3: TGTGCCAGCAGCAAACGCCCCGGCTATGGCTACACCTTC. This gives the protein CASSKRPGYGYTF.

This chain connects TRBV9 to TRBJ2-1; 9 positions agree with TRBD2. Germline assignment: CDR1 SGDLS and CDR2 YYNGEE. V lost 2 bases, J lost 6 bases, and 0 bases stayed unmatched. This CDR3 comprises 13 residues. The CDR3 loop is CASSVSGGNEQFF. CDR3 DNA: TGTGCCAGCAGCGTTAGCGGGGGCAATGAGCAGTTCTTC.

This chain uses TRBV5-1 with TRBJ2-1; D possibly corresponds to TRBD2 (6 bases). The ends were cut back, 0 bases at V and 0 bases at J, with 16 bases in the middle. This CDR3 has 18 amino acids. The germline gives CDR1 SGHRS, CDR2 YFSETQ. CDR3 residues: CASSLAGEVRSSYNEQFF. CDR3 DNA sequence: TGCGCCAGCAGCTTGGCCGGGGAGGTGCGGAGCTCCTACAATGAGCAGTTCTTC.

V and J are TRBV13 and TRBJ1-2, with D uncertain. The CDR3 length is 13 residues. The germline V gene encodes CDR1 PRHDT and CDR2 FYEKMQ (reference sequence). Trimming shortened V by 4 bases and J by 5 bases, and 11 bases separated the two germline ends. CDR3 in amino acids: CASSSADRYGYTF. The CDR3 region has the DNA TGTGCCAGCAGCTCCGCAGATCGTTATGGCTACACCTTC.

The V and J genes are TRBV5-4 and TRBJ1-4, with 10 bases aligning to TRBD1. Germline CDR1 reads SGHNT; CDR2 reads YYREEE (reference sequence). The CDR3 loop spans 14 amino acids. With 4 bases clipped from V and 5 bases from J, the junction kept 2 bases outside the gene matches. CDR3 residues: CASSAGQGNEKLFF. CDR3 bases: TGTGCCAGCAGCGCGGGACAGGGGAATGAAAAACTGTTTTTT.

This chain joins TRBV27 and TRBJ1-5, with TRBD1 identical over 10 bases. V dropped 4 bases and J dropped 5; count of bases not matched to a gene: 5. CDR1 MNHEY and CDR2 SMNVEV come from the germline V gene (reference sequence). This CDR3 comprises 15 residues. The CDR3 DNA follows: TGTGCCAGCAGTTCCGACAGGGGGCTATATCAGCCCCAGCATTTT. Its translation: CASSSDRGLYQPQHF.

This clone was recorded a few times. The chain combines TRBV2 with TRBJ1-1; the D gene is possibly TRBD1 (6 bases). The CDR3 contains 15 residues. CDR1 and CDR2 (germline): SNHLY, FYNNEI. V dropped 8 bases and J dropped 4 bases, with 20 bases sitting between them. CDR3 loop: CASLRVIGGPTEAFF. CDR3 nucleotide sequence: TGTGCCAGCCTCAGGGTCATTGGGGGCCCCACTGAAGCTTTCTTT.

J is TRBJ1-1 and V is TRBV29-1; TRBD1 aligns across 9 bases. The CDR3 sequence is 14 residues long. The V segment lost 3 bases and the J segment 6 bases; nucleotides outside the gene matches: 8. The germline V gene has CDR1 SQVTM and CDR2 ANQGSEA. In DNA, the CDR3 is TGCAGCGTTGAGGGTGGACAGGGGCGGGCTGAAGCTTTCTTT. Protein sequence: CSVEGGQGRAEAFF.

The chain is built from TRBV11-2 and TRBJ2-5; 7 bases map to TRBD2. V shed 8 bases and J 1 base; nucleotides not matched to a gene: 4. The CDR3 has 13 amino acids. Germline assignment: CDR1 SGHAT and CDR2 FQNNGV. The CDR3 coding sequence is TGTGCCAGCCCGTGGGGGGGCCAAGAGACCCAGTACTTC. Amino acids: CASPWGGQETQYF.

The genes are TRBV4-1 and TRBJ2-7; 9 bases line up with TRBD1. CDR1 is MGHRA, CDR2 YSYEKL, per germline. This CDR3 contains 15 residues. Trimming removed 4 bases from V and 1 base from J; junction bases left unmatched: 5. The DNA of the CDR3 is TGCGCCAGCAGCCCCCTCGGGACAGGGTCCTACGAGCAGTACTTC. Protein: CASSPLGTGSYEQYF.

V gene TRBV19 combines with J gene TRBJ1-2; the D gene is possibly TRBD1 (6 bases). In germline, CDR1 is LNHDA, CDR2 SQIVND (reference sequence). The CDR3 runs 14 residues. Deletions cut 6 bases from V and 8 bases from J, with 19 bases between. This chain's CDR3 is CASRYQGRLGGYTF. The CDR3 DNA reads as TGTGCCAGTAGATACCAGGGGCGCCTGGGCGGCTACACCTTC.

The CDR3 DNA is TGCGCCAGCAGCTGGGGACAGGGGGCCTACAATGAGCAGTTCTTC. Its translation: CASSWGQGAYNEQFF. The V gene is TRBV5-1, the J gene TRBJ2-1; 11 positions agree with TRBD1. This CDR3 comprises 15 residues. The ends lost 3 bases at V and 2 bases at J; junction bases unmatched: 1. Germline CDR1 SGHRS, CDR2 YFSETQ.